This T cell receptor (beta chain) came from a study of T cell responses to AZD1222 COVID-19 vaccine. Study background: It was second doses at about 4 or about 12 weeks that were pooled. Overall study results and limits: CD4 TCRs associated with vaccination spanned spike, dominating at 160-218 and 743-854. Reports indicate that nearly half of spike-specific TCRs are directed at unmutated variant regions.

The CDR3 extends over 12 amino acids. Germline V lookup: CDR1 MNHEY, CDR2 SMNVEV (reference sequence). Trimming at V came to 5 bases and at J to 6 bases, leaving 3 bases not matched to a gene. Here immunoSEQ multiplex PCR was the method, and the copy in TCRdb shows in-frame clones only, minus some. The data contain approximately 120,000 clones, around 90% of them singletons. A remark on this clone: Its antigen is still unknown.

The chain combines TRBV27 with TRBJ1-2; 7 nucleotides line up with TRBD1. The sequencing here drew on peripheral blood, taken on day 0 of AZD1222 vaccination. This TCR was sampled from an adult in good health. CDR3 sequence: CASSPGTDGYTF. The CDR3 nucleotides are TGTGCCAGCAGTCCAGGGACAGATGGCTACACCTTC.